There are a few counts of the clone carrying this T cell receptor (beta chain). Its antigen is undetermined. This CDR3 is built from 13 residues. Germline trimming cut 4 bases from V and 6 bases from J; bases unmatched to any gene: 6. From germline, CDR1 is DFQATT and CDR2 SNEGSKA (reference sequence). This entry comes from a study of blood T cells in healthy people across ages. Study context: About one barcoded TCR beta cDNA was captured per two T cells.

Study-wide results and limits: Significant beta diversity loss was already apparent by age around 40, declining roughly linearly.

Sample-barcoded 5' priming and a J-beta primer mix drove a second PCR of 7 to 11 cycles. Using its own MiXCR run on the 5' RACE reads, TCRdb lists one record per CDR3 protein. The sample lists 600,000 or so distinct CDR3 sequences; around half were seen once. This receptor was identified in a man at least 80 years old in good health. The rearrangement uses TRBV20-1 and TRBJ1-5, with 7 bases identical to TRBD1. The sample taken for sequencing was blood. The CDR3 loop reads CSAIGRGGQPQHF. The CDR3 DNA sequence: TGCAGTGCTATCGGCAGGGGGGGTCAGCCCCAGCATTTT.